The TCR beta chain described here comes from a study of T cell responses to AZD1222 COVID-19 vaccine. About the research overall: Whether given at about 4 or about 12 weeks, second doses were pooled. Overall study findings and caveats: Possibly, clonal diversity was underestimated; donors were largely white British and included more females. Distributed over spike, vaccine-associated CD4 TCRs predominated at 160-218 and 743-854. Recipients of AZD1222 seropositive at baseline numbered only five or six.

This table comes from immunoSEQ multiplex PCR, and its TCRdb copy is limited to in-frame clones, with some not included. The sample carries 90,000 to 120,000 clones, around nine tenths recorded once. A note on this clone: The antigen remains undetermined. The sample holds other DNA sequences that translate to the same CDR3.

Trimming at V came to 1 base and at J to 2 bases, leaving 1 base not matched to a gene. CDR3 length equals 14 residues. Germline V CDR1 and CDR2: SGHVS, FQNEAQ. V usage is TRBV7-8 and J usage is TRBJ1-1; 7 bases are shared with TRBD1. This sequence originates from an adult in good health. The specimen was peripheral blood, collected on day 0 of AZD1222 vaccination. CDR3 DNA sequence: TGTGCCAGCAGCTTAGTAGGGGGCAACACTGAAGCTTTCTTT. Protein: CASSLVGGNTEAFF.